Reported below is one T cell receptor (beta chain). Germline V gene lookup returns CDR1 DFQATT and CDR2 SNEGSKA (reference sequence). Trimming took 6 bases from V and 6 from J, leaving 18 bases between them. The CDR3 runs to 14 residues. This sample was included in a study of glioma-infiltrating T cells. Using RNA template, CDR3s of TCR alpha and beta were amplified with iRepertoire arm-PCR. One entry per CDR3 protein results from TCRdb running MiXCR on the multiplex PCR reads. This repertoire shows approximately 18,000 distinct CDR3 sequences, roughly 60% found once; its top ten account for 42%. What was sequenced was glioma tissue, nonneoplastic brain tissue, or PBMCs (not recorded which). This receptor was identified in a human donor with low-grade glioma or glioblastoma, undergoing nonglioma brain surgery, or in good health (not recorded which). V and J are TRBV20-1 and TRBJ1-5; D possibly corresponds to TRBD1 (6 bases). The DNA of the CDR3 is TGCAGTGCCACCATCTCGGGCAGGGGTCAGCCCCAGCATTTT. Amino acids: CSATISGRGQPQHF.